This T cell receptor (beta chain) was documented in a study of blood T cell repertoires in COVID-19 (dated by TCRdb to the early 2020s). Some background on the complete study: The collaborator samples originated in the United States, Italy and Spain and spanned the acute and convalescent phases of COVID-19. Where available, HLA class I and class II types were taken from metadata supplied by the sample provider and were not determined by assay-based typing. The samples were drawn from two sources: the first 160 participants of the ongoing ImmuneRACE study, and 1,000 to 1,500 subjects contributed by 6 global collaborators. Deeply sampled blood TCRbeta repertoires from subjects exposed to, actively infected with, or recovered from COVID-19 were included in the dataset. The repertoires were released in a freely available public database intended as a resource for research on the immune response to SARS-CoV-2. The material from the prospective study consisted of cDNA or gDNA derived from T cells, B-cell-depleted T cells, or PBMCs. Nearly every sample came with metadata listing a de-identified subject ID, COVID-19 status, age in years and sex.

Study-wide findings and limitations: How much clinical and demographic metadata was included differed by source and by participant, and the metadata was provided uncurated.

TCRbeta CDR3 regions were amplified from genomic DNA using the immunoSEQ Assay, a bias-controlled multiplex PCR. As for the original processing: The number of nucleated cells in each sample was estimated by amplification of reference gene primers within the assay. Sequence reads were collapsed and filtered to measure the absolute abundance of every unique TCRbeta CDR3 rearrangement. For each sample, productive Simpson clonality was calculated as the square root of Simpson's diversity index across productive rearrangements. What TCRdb holds here is the immuneACCESS table cut down to in-frame rearrangements. Part of the clones is not present; checked against another copy, under half of the missing clones reflect an unresolved V gene, and the others are unexplained. V and J calls and clone size follow that table, whereas D and trimming were derived from the DNA. The sample table holds 150,000 or so clones, of which around 87% were seen once. The ten largest clones capture roughly 0.58% of the sample.

At one collaborating source in Seattle, patients were enrolled during active infection and were followed longitudinally through the course of disease. Each collaborating institution followed its own protocols to collect whole blood in K2EDTA tubes. Collaborator samples were shipped for TCRbeta analysis as frozen whole blood, isolated PBMCs, or DNA extracted from either sample type. Regarding this clone: The antigen this receptor binds is unknown. Base-call qualities are not available, and no considerably larger clone is one nucleotide away.

V and J lose 0 bases and 0 bases, and a span of 9 bases separates them. CDR1 and CDR2 are read off the germline V gene (reference sequence) as LNHDA and SQIVND. From cysteine to phenylalanine, the CDR3 is 15 amino acids long. Solely the CDR3 DNA is kept, with 45 bases framed from the first base. The TCR was taken from a man aged 55 to 70 with COVID-19, enrolled during active disease. The sequence links TRBV19 to TRBJ2-7, with an unclear D gene assignment. The sequenced sample was peripheral blood. CDR3 loop: CASSIDHSSSYEQYF. The bases read TGTGCCAGTAGTATAGACCATAGCAGCTCCTACGAGCAGTACTTC.